One sample yielded the 19 T cell receptor beta chains listed below, sequenced in a study of blood T cells in healthy people across ages. Using a J-beta primer mix together with a sample-barcoded 5' primer, a second PCR was run for about 6 to 12 cycles. TCRdb reanalysed the 5' RACE reads using MiXCR and keeps one entry per CDR3 protein. The sample includes around 1,500,000 distinct CDR3 sequences, about 40% of them seen just once. The sample taken for sequencing was blood. The source is a woman between 18 and 29 years old in good health.

This clonotype was detected once. The rearrangement uses TRBV27 and TRBJ2-5; unclear D gene. Judging by the DNA end, TRBJ2-7 fits better; the J call may be wrong. Germline-derived CDR1 and CDR2 are MNHEY and SMNVEV (reference sequence). The CDR3 spans 13 residues. In nucleotides, the CDR3 is TGTGCCAGCAGTTTATCGAACAACTACGAGCAGTACTTC. This translates into CASSLSNNYEQYF.

The chain couples TRBV6-8 to TRBJ2-7; 12 nucleotides line up with TRBD1. J lost 6 bases, V lost 4 bases, and 16 bases had no gene match. Per germline, CDR1 MNHGY and CDR2 SAAAGT. CDR3 length: 18 residues. The CDR3 here is CASSSAYGGDRGHCEQYF. CDR3 DNA sequence: TGTGCCAGCAGTTCCGCCTATGGGGGGGACAGGGGGCATTGCGAGCAGTACTTC.

The genes are TRBV19 and TRBJ2-7; D assignment may be TRBD1 or TRBD2 (5 bases each). With 7 bases removed from V and 2 bases from J, the gap between germline ends came to 9 bases. Germline V gene lookup returns CDR1 LNHDA and CDR2 SQIVND (reference sequence). The CDR3 has 12 amino acids. The CDR3 DNA reads TGTGCCAGTAAGGGACCCACCTACGAGCAGTACTTC. This gives the protein CASKGPTYEQYF.

In its sample, this clonotype was seen a few times. DNA for the CDR3: TGTGCCACCAGTGATTTGGTAGCGGGGGCTTACAATGAGCAGTTCTTC. Its protein product is CATSDLVAGAYNEQFF. This chain joins TRBV24-1 and TRBJ2-1, with 9 bases identical to TRBD2. V lost 0 bases and J lost 4; bases outside the gene matches: 3. The germline gives CDR1 KGHDR, CDR2 SFDVKD. CDR3 length: 16 amino acids.

This clonotype was recorded many times. This rearrangement joins TRBV29-1 to TRBJ1-2; 11 nucleotides align to TRBD1. The germline V gene has CDR1 SQVTM and CDR2 ANQGSEA. The CDR3 totals 13 residues. V was pared by 4 bases and J by 5 bases, with 3 bases of the junction left unmatched. The CDR3 sequence: CSVVDRGRYGYTF. The CDR3 nucleotides are TGCAGCGTTGTGGACAGGGGGCGGTATGGCTACACCTTC.

This clonotype has a handful of counts. This sequence joins TRBV10-3 and TRBJ2-7; 9 bases line up with TRBD2. The V segment lost 2 bases and the J segment 3 bases; nucleotides outside the gene matches: 5. The CDR3 has 15 residues. Germline assignment: CDR1 ENHRY and CDR2 SYGVKD. The CDR3 loop is CAISERLAELYEQYF. For the CDR3, the DNA is TGTGCCATCAGTGAGAGACTAGCGGAGCTCTACGAGCAGTACTTC.

The V and J genes are TRBV29-1 and TRBJ2-1; 9 bases agree with TRBD2. This CDR3 comprises 15 residues. Germline V gives CDR1 SQVTM, CDR2 ANQGSEA. Germline trimming cut 4 bases from V and 10 bases from J; bases unmatched to any gene: 14. The CDR3 DNA sequence: TGCAGCGTTGTTCCGGGGCTAGCGGGGTCTGCCGAGCAGTTCTTC. It translates to CSVVPGLAGSAEQFF.

This clonotype was observed a handful of times. This sequence joins TRBV13 and TRBJ2-4, with 9 bases matching TRBD2. The germline gives CDR1 PRHDT, CDR2 FYEKMQ (reference sequence). The CDR3 is made up of 18 amino acids. V shed 5 bases and J 2 bases; nucleotides not matched to a gene: 13. CDR3 loop: CASSPQGRGGLSKNIQYF. For the CDR3, the DNA is TGTGCCAGCAGCCCCCAGGGGCGGGGGGGCCTATCCAAAAACATTCAGTACTTC.

Points on this clonotype: At one of its ends the junction is not consistent with the germline gene, which may arise from a read error. The chain links TRBV20-1 to TRBJ2-5; D may be TRBD1 (5 bases). The CDR3 runs to 16 residues. CDR1 is DFQATT and CDR2 is SNEGSKA in the germline V gene (reference sequence). CDR3 in amino acids: CNAREPPTVYQETQYF. The CDR3 DNA reads TGCAATGCTAGAGAGCCCCCGACAGTGTACCAAGAGACCCAGTACTTC.

The chain has TRBV10-3 and TRBJ1-2; 9 nucleotides line up with TRBD1. Germline trimming cut 6 bases from V and 3 bases from J; bases unmatched to any gene: 8. The germline V gene has CDR1 ENHRY and CDR2 SYGVKD. The CDR3 has 15 amino acids. The CDR3 region is CAIRPGQGLDYGYTF. The CDR3 nucleotides are TGTGCCATCAGACCGGGACAGGGTTTGGACTATGGCTACACCTTC.

The chain employs TRBV29-1 and TRBJ2-2, with 9 positions matching TRBD1. This CDR3 has 16 amino acids. The ends lost 7 bases at V and 0 bases at J; junction bases unmatched: 9. Germline CDR1 SQVTM, CDR2 ANQGSEA. CDR3 nucleotides: TGCAGCGCCGAGGACAGGGGCCATACGAACACCGGGGAGCTGTTTTTT. Residues: CSAEDRGHTNTGELFF.

The CDR3 protein is CASSQDVPSGNQETQYF. The CDR3 nucleotides read TGTGCCAGCAGCCAAGACGTCCCTAGCGGGAACCAAGAGACCCAGTACTTC. J is TRBJ2-5 and V is TRBV14; 9 bases map to TRBD2. Per the germline V gene, CDR1 is SGHDN and CDR2 is FVKESK. V dropped 0 bases and J dropped 0; count of bases not matched to a gene: 5. The CDR3 covers 17 residues. Filled out from reference TRBV14 and TRBJ2-5, the complete variable domain reads EAGVTQFPSHSVIEKGQTVTLRCDPISGHDNLYWYRRVMGKEIKFLLHFVKESKQDESGMPNNRFLAERTGGTYSTLKVQPAELEDSGVYFCASSQDVPSGNQETQYFGPGTRLLVL.

The chain combines TRBV5-6 with TRBJ1-6; possible D gene TRBD1, 5 bases. The CDR3 covers 16 residues. The V end lost 4 bases, the J end lost 10 bases, and 21 bases lay between the germline ends. Germline CDR1 SGHDT, CDR2 YYEEEE. This CDR3 reads CASSPRGGVSGSPLHF. Written as DNA, the CDR3 is TGTGCCAGCAGCCCACGTGGGGGAGTGTCGGGATCACCCCTCCACTTT.

V and J are TRBV7-7 and TRBJ2-7, with a tentative D call TRBD2 (5 bases). The J call could be wrong; TRBJ2-5 is a better fit for the DNA end. Per germline, CDR1 SSHAT and CDR2 FNYEAQ (reference sequence). The CDR3 is made up of 16 amino acids. CDR3: CASSLGVGRSGETQYF. In DNA, the CDR3 is TGTGCCAGCAGCTTAGGGGTTGGTAGATCGGGGGAGACCCAGTACTTC.

The chain recombines TRBV27 with TRBJ2-3, with 13 positions matching TRBD2. Per the germline V gene, CDR1 is MNHEY and CDR2 is SMNVEV (reference sequence). Losses at the gene ends were 0 bases for V and 8 bases for J; bases not matched to a gene: 11. The CDR3 consists of 18 residues. This CDR3 reads CASSLSSSLAGGPGTQYF. The CDR3 DNA reads as TGTGCCAGCAGTTTATCGTCCTCACTAGCGGGAGGGCCGGGTACGCAGTATTTT.

The chain has TRBV27 and TRBJ2-2; D remains unclear. This CDR3 has 12 amino acids. V lost 10 bases to trimming and J lost 6 bases, with 12 bases between them. From germline, CDR1 is MNHEY and CDR2 SMNVEV (reference sequence). This CDR3 reads CATTSWPGELFF. As DNA, the CDR3 is TGTGCCACCACGTCGTGGCCCGGGGAGCTGTTTTTT.

This clonotype was recorded many times. This chain joins TRBV6-5 and TRBJ1-4; no firm D call. Between the trimmed V and J ends, which lost 2 bases and 3 bases, there was a span of 7 bases. The CDR3 length is 14 residues. Per the germline V gene, CDR1 is MNHEY and CDR2 is SVGAGI. The CDR3 coding sequence is TGTGCCAGCAGTTACGCGGAAGCTAATGAAAAACTGTTTTTT. It encodes CASSYAEANEKLFF.

There are a few counts of this clonotype. This rearrangement joins TRBV6-6 to TRBJ1-2, with 8 nucleotides matching TRBD1. Germline V gives CDR1 MNHNY, CDR2 SVGAGI (reference sequence). V lost 5 bases, J lost 6 bases, and 8 bases stayed unmatched. This CDR3 has 14 residues. Here the CDR3 reads CASSVRQGIDGYTF. In DNA form, the CDR3 reads TGTGCCAGCAGTGTTAGACAGGGGATCGATGGCTACACCTTC.

This chain links TRBV3-1 with TRBJ1-5, with D hard to call. This CDR3 has 12 residues. V lost 1 base and J 11 bases, leaving 9 bases between the germline ends. Germline CDR1 is LGHDT and CDR2 is YNNKEL (reference sequence). The DNA for the CDR3 is TGTGCCAGCAGCCAAGCATCCGGGGCCCAGCATTTT. This codes for CASSQASGAQHF.